The rows below give T cell receptor beta chains drawn from one sample of a study of T cell responses to AZD1222 COVID-19 vaccine. Only in-frame clones appear in the TCRdb table, and some are missing; sequencing was by immunoSEQ multiplex PCR. The sample consists of about 140,000 clones, roughly 89% of them appearing once. Source: peripheral blood, taken on day 0 of AZD1222 vaccination. The receptors derive from an adult in good health. Each CDR3 is given with its conserved first and last residue. Each record gives: J gene, clone size, V gene, D gene, CDR3 DNA, CDR3 protein. The D gene is left open where the match is weak. Clone size is not always given. Where it is, it says once, few, many or a class for expanded clones.

TRBJ2-5,-,TRBV7-2,-,TGTGCCAGCAGCCAAAGGGAGACCCAGTACTTC,CASSQRETQYF
TRBJ2-5,-,TRBV6-1,-,TGTGCCAGCAGTGAAGCAAATTTGAGGGTAAAGACCCAGTACTTC,CASSEANLRVKTQYF
TRBJ2-7,-,TRBV2,TRBD2,TGTGCCAGCAGTGAGGGAGGGGCCGAGCAGTACTTC,CASSEGGAEQYF
TRBJ2-1,-,TRBV5-4,-,TGTGCCAGCAGCTTGGTGGGGGCGGAGCAGTTCTTC,CASSLVGAEQFF
TRBJ1-2,-,TRBV28,-,TGTGCCAGCAGTACAGGTTATGGCTACACCTTC,CASSTGYGYTF
TRBJ1-4,-,TRBV5-6,-,TGTGCCAGCAGCTTGGGAGGGGTTGGAGAAAAACTGTTTTTT,CASSLGGVGEKLFF
TRBJ2-3,once,TRBV12-3/TRBV12-4,-,TGTGCCAGCAGTTTCTCAGATACGCAGTATTTT,CASSFSDTQYF
TRBJ2-7,-,TRBV5-3,TRBD1,TGTGCCAGACCGGGACAGGGGACATACTACGAGCAGTACTTC,CARPGQGTYYEQYF
TRBJ2-1,-,TRBV19,-,TGTGCCAGTAGTATCTCTAGCGCAAACAATGAGCAGTTCTTC,CASSISSANNEQFF
TRBJ1-2,-,TRBV28,-,TGTGCCAGCAGTACACCGAGCGAGGCTAACTATGGCTACACCTTC,CASSTPSEANYGYTF
TRBJ2-1,-,TRBV27,-,TGTGCCAGCACAACGCGCCCTTCTTTAACGAGTGAGCAGTTCTTC,CASTTRPSLTSEQFF
TRBJ1-3,once,TRBV20-1,-,TGCAGTGCTAGTCTCTCTGGAAACACCATATATTTT,CSASLSGNTIYF
TRBJ2-7,-,TRBV6-5,TRBD1,TGTGCCAGCAGTTACACCGGACAGGGAAATTTGTACGAGCAGTACTTC,CASSYTGQGNLYEQYF
TRBJ2-7,-,TRBV6-6,TRBD2,TGTGCCAGCAGTCAAGGGACTAGCGGAATAGAGCAGTACTTC,CASSQGTSGIEQYF
TRBJ2-7,-,TRBV6-5,TRBD1,TGTGCCAGCAGTAAGGACAGGGTAGACCAATACGAGCAGTACTTC,CASSKDRVDQYEQYF
TRBJ2-7,-,TRBV7-2,TRBD1,TGTGCCAGCAGCTTAGATGGGACAGGGGGATACGAGCAGTACTTC,CASSLDGTGGYEQYF
TRBJ2-2,-,TRBV18,-,TGTGCCAGCTCACCAAGACCCGGGGGACACCCAAACACCGGGGAGCTGTTTTTT,CASSPRPGGHPNTGELFF
TRBJ2-7,-,TRBV6-6,TRBD2,TGTGCCAGCAGTTACGGGACTAGCGACTACGAGCAGTACTTC,CASSYGTSDYEQYF
TRBJ1-5,-,TRBV19,TRBD1,TGTGCCAGTAGCGAGACAGGGGGCGATCAGCCCCAGCATTTT,CASSETGGDQPQHF
TRBJ2-7,-,TRBV7-2,-,TGTGCCAGCAGCTTCCGCCCTACGCCGGACGAGCAGTACTTC,CASSFRPTPDEQYF
TRBJ1-4,-,TRBV11-2,-,TGTGCCAGCAGCACATTGACGGGGAGGGATGAAAAACTGTTTTTT,CASSTLTGRDEKLFF
TRBJ2-4,-,TRBV27,-,TGTGCCAGCAGTTCCCGAATGACAGGACTAGCCAAAAACATTCAGTACTTC,CASSSRMTGLAKNIQYF
TRBJ1-4,-,TRBV6-1,-,TGTGCCAGCAGTGAAAGGCAGAATGCGAATAATGAAAAACTGTTTTTT,CASSERQNANNEKLFF
TRBJ2-3,few,TRBV28,-,TGTGCCAGCAGTTCATTATTTTCGGGCTTCGCAGATACGCAGTATTTT,CASSSLFSGFADTQYF
TRBJ1-4,-,TRBV5-1,-,TGCGCCAGCAGCTCGAGCGGTGCAACTAATGAAAAACTGTTTTTT,CASSSSGATNEKLFF
TRBJ2-2,-,TRBV4-2,TRBD2,TGTGCCAGCAGCCTACTAGCGGGAGAAAACACCGGGGAGCTGTTTTTT,CASSLLAGENTGELFF
TRBJ2-3,-,TRBV6-4,TRBD2,TGTGCCAGCAGTGACTCGCCCGGGGGGGCGGATACGCAGTATTTT,CASSDSPGGADTQYF
TRBJ2-1,-,TRBV28,-,TGTGCCAGCGGTGGATACAATGAGCAGTTCTTC,CASGGYNEQFF
TRBJ2-3,-,TRBV2,-,TGTGCCAGCAGTATTTTTACTAGCTCGGATACGCAGTATTTT,CASSIFTSSDTQYF
TRBJ1-3,-,TRBV7-6,-,TGTGCCAGCAGCCCCCAATTAGGGAGCAATTCTGGAAACACCATATATTTT,CASSPQLGSNSGNTIYF
TRBJ2-2,-,TRBV19,-,TGTGCCAGTAGTCCCCCCAGGGGGGACCTTTCGAACACCGGGGAGCTGTTTTTT,CASSPPRGDLSNTGELFF
TRBJ2-6,-,TRBV27,-,TGTGCCAGCAGGCCATTCAGGGGCCCCCCTTCGGGAAGTGGGGCCAACGTCCTGACTTTC,CASRPFRGPPSGSGANVLTF
TRBJ2-2,few,TRBV7-2,TRBD1,TGTGCCAGCCGAGGGGGCGCCGGCACCGGGGAGCTGTTTTTT,CASRGGAGTGELFF
TRBJ1-6,-,TRBV7-2,TRBD1,TGTGCCAGCAGCCCCGACAGGGGATCACCCCTCCACTTT,CASSPDRGSPLHF
TRBJ1-3,-,TRBV6-1,-,TGTGCCAGCAGTGAGGGCAGGGCTGGAAACACCATATATTTT,CASSEGRAGNTIYF
TRBJ1-2,-,TRBV12-5,-,TGTGCTAGTGGTTTGGTACCCAATAGGGTAACCGGCTACACCTTC,CASGLVPNRVTGYTF
TRBJ2-2,-,TRBV11-1,-,TGTGCCAGCGATAGAGGGGCCGGGGAGCTGTTTTTT,CASDRGAGELFF
TRBJ1-1,-,TRBV6-6,TRBD1,TGTGCCAGCAGTTACCCGGGACAGCAGAACACTGAAGCTTTCTTT,CASSYPGQQNTEAFF
TRBJ2-2,-,TRBV6-5,-,TGTGCCAGCAGTTACAGGGGCCTAAACACCGGGGAGCTGTTTTTT,CASSYRGLNTGELFF
TRBJ1-1,-,TRBV28,TRBD1,TGTGCCAGCAGTCCCACCCCGGGACAGGGGAGGACTGAAGCTTTCTTT,CASSPTPGQGRTEAFF
TRBJ1-2,-,TRBV6-5,-,TGTGCCAGCAGTTGGGAATTCGACTATGGCTACACCTTC,CASSWEFDYGYTF
TRBJ1-2,-,TRBV3-1/TRBV3-2,-,TGTGCCAGCAGCAAAGAAAGAGGGGCCGGTGGCTACACCTTC,CASSKERGAGGYTF
TRBJ1-1,-,TRBV7-9,TRBD1,TGTGCCAGCAGCTCAAAGACAGGGTCTGACACTGAAGCTTTCTTT,CASSSKTGSDTEAFF
TRBJ1-3,-,TRBV4-2,TRBD1,TGTGCCAGCCGCCAGGGACAGGGATTCTCTGGAAACACCATATATTTT,CASRQGQGFSGNTIYF
TRBJ2-2,-,TRBV4-1,TRBD2,TGCGCCAGCAGCCAAGCTGTGGCGGGGGTCACCGGGGAGCTGTTTTTT,CASSQAVAGVTGELFF